This paragraph reports one TCR beta chain. What it binds is unknown. This sample was included in a study of CD8+CD57+ T cells in acquired aplastic anemia. Turning to the study itself: The sorted CD4+ and CD8+ cells yielded an average around 3.2 ug of DNA. Healthy-donor CD4+ cells averaged approximately 10 million reads.

Study results and caveats: It was found that some 30 CD8+ CDR3 sequences were shared between patients and controls. Statistical testing detected no significant gap in CD8+ Simpson's diversity between patients and controls.

In germline, CDR1 is WNHNN, CDR2 SYGVQD (reference sequence). This CDR3 comprises 12 residues. Trimming removed 6 bases at V and 7 bases at J, with 7 bases between. CDR3 and TCR beta VDJ profiling relied on genomic DNA as the template. TCRdb itself ran the reads through MiXCR, one entry per CDR3 protein. Among roughly 130,000 distinct CDR3 sequences listed, more than 40% were seen once. The chain carries TRBV10-1 and TRBJ1-6; D remains unclear. Sequenced sample: sorted CD4+, CD8+, or CD8+CD57+ T cells (not recorded which) from PBMCs. The sequence was obtained from a human donor in good health, serving as a control. The chain's CDR3 is CASRIKNSPLHF. Here the CDR3 DNA reads TGCGCCAGCAGGATTAAGAATTCACCCCTCCACTTT.